These 22 T cell receptor beta chains originate from one sample sequenced in a study of beta chain features in type 1 diabetes. What was sequenced were expressed TCRB transcripts, since all of the isolated RNA had been reverse transcribed. Method: immunoSEQ multiplex PCR; TCRdb's copy keeps in-frame clones and lacks some. The sample lists some 660,000 clones, around an eighth occurring once. Study-wide results and limits: Within each of all four CD4+ subsets, Type 1 diabetes patients had TCRB CDR3s that were moderately but significantly shorter.

Which antigens these TCRs recognize remains unknown. The sample taken for sequencing was naive CD4+ T cells from blood. These receptors were collected from a man aged 18 to 29 with type 1 diabetes.

A remark on this clone: Since the CDR3 does not end with the conserved phenylalanine or tryptophan, this likely comes from a read error. This chain links TRBV2 with TRBJ1-2, with D unclear. V was trimmed by 5 bases and J by 4 bases, leaving 8 bases between them. From germline, CDR1 is SNHLY and CDR2 FYNNEI. The CDR3 covers 12 residues. The CDR3 reads CASSPGSYGYTI. The CDR3 DNA is TGTGCCAGCAGTCCGGGTTCCTATGGCTACACCATC.

The V gene is TRBV5-1, the J gene TRBJ1-2, with unresolved D. Germline loops: CDR1 SGHRS, CDR2 YFSETQ. Trimming stripped 5 bases from V and 8 bases from J, with 13 bases between. This CDR3 region has 12 residues. CDR3 sequence: CASSPGAGGYTF. CDR3 DNA: TGCGCCAGCAGTCCCGGAGCCGGGGGCTACACCTTC.

The V call is TRBV14, the J call TRBJ1-1, with 7 bases identical to TRBD1. Trimming removed 4 bases from V and 5 bases from J; junction bases left unmatched: 4. The CDR3 totals 13 residues. Germline V gene lookup returns CDR1 SGHDN and CDR2 FVKESK. The DNA of the CDR3 is TGTGCCAGCAGCCTAAAGACAGGGACTGAAGCTTTCTTT. Amino acids: CASSLKTGTEAFF.

This clone was seen more than once but under ten times. This chain connects TRBV13 to TRBJ2-2, with D unresolved. The V end lost 2 bases, the J end lost 1 base, and 8 bases lay between the germline ends. CDR3 length equals 15 residues. Germline CDR1 is PRHDT and CDR2 is FYEKMQ (reference sequence). The CDR3 region is CASSLTFGNTGELFF. The CDR3 DNA follows: TGTGCCAGCAGCTTAACATTCGGGAACACCGGGGAGCTGTTTTTT.

V gene TRBV28 combines with J gene TRBJ1-2; the D is unclear. The CDR3 runs to 14 residues. V lost 3 bases, J lost 6 bases, and 14 bases lay in between. CDR1 is MDHEN, CDR2 SYDVKM, per germline. CDR3: CASSLAEVLNGYTF. DNA for the CDR3: TGTGCCAGCAGTTTGGCCGAAGTTCTGAATGGCTACACCTTC.

This clone was picked up a small number of times. J is TRBJ1-6 and V is TRBV6-1; 7 positions agree with TRBD1. The CDR3 is 12 residues long. Germline trimming cut 11 bases from V and 5 bases from J; bases unmatched to any gene: 3. The germline V gene encodes CDR1 MNHNS and CDR2 SASEGT. CDR3 in DNA: TGTGCCGGGACAGACAATAATTCACCCCTCCACTTT. This sequence encodes CAGTDNNSPLHF.

The rearrangement uses TRBV5-7 and TRBJ1-2; unclear D gene. TRBV5-7 is sorted into the ORF group, with uncertain function. CDR3 length: 14 residues. Trimming took off 8 bases at V and 1 base at J, with 15 bases between the two ends. DNA for the CDR3: TGTGCCAGTCCTGCCGCCGTCCTTAACTATGGCTACACCTTC. Its protein is CASPAAVLNYGYTF.

This clone was counted a few times. The chain combines TRBV19 with TRBJ2-2; 10 bases agree with TRBD2. From germline, CDR1 is LNHDA and CDR2 SQIVND (reference sequence). The CDR3 is 16 residues long. The ends lost 6 bases at V and 4 bases at J; junction bases unmatched: 8. This CDR3 is CASSQGSGRTTGELFF. In DNA form, the CDR3 reads TGTGCCAGTAGCCAAGGTAGCGGGAGGACCACCGGGGAGCTGTTTTTT.

The chain recombines TRBV9 with TRBJ2-7; D call uncertain. This CDR3 region has 13 residues. The V end lost 3 bases, the J end lost 0 bases, and 7 bases lay between the germline ends. Germline-derived CDR1 and CDR2 are SGDLS and YYNGEE. The CDR3 region has the DNA TGTGCCAGCAGCGAAATGGGCTCCTACGAGCAGTACTTC. Its translation is CASSEMGSYEQYF.

This chain connects TRBV5-6 to TRBJ1-2, with D possibly matching TRBD1 (6 bases). Germline loops: CDR1 SGHDT, CDR2 YYEEEE. V lost 3 bases and J lost 0, with 15 bases in between. The CDR3 totals 16 residues. CDR3 sequence reads: CASSSIRDTTNYGYTF. In DNA form, the CDR3 reads TGTGCCAGCAGCTCTATCCGGGACACAACTAACTATGGCTACACCTTC.

A few counts support this clone. The chain carries TRBV2 and TRBJ2-7; possibly TRBD1 or TRBD2 for D (5 bases each). This CDR3 has 14 amino acids. Germline lookup yields CDR1 SNHLY and CDR2 FYNNEI. Trimming removed 3 bases at V and 9 bases at J, with 18 bases between. Written as DNA, the CDR3 is TGTGCCAGCAGTGAGTCGGGGCGGTATGACGTGCAGTACTTC. This translates into CASSESGRYDVQYF.

This clone was observed a handful of times. A read error may account for a junction end that differs from germline. The CDR3 DNA reads as TGTGCCAGCAGTTCAAAGATAGTGAAAACTGAAGCTTTCTTT. It translates to CASSSKIVKTEAFF. This rearrangement joins TRBV6-4 to TRBJ1-1; D not resolved. Germline V CDR1 and CDR2: MRHNA, SNTAGT. CDR3 length: 14 residues.

This clone was seen more than once but under ten times. This chain connects TRBV18 to TRBJ2-5; D is ambiguous. CDR1 and CDR2 from the germline V gene are KGHSH and LQKENI. With 3 bases removed from V and 1 base from J, the gap between germline ends came to 9 bases. There are 14 residues in the CDR3. In DNA, the CDR3 is TGTGCCAGCTCACCCGCGATGCTCCAAGAGACCCAGTACTTC. Protein product: CASSPAMLQETQYF.

The chain links TRBV9 to TRBJ1-6; TRBD1 matches 9 bases. J gave up 4 bases and V 4 bases, and 6 bases lay outside the gene matches. Germline lookup yields CDR1 SGDLS and CDR2 YYNGEE. The CDR3 sequence is 16 residues long. CDR3 coding DNA: TGTGCCAGCAGCCTCTATGGACAGGGGTATAATTCACCCCTCCACTTT. Protein sequence: CASSLYGQGYNSPLHF.

This clone was observed a handful of times. The chain employs TRBV7-2 and TRBJ1-1, with D unresolved. Germline loops: CDR1 SGHTA, CDR2 FQGNSA. There are 13 residues in the CDR3. V lost 1 base to trimming and J lost 8 bases, with 11 bases between them. DNA for the CDR3: TGTGCCAGCAGCTTAGAATCGCGGGCCGAAGCTTTCTTT. Translated: CASSLESRAEAFF.

This clone turned up a few times. The chain couples TRBV10-3 to TRBJ2-2; a possible D gene is TRBD2 (5 bases). This CDR3 is built from 15 residues. Per germline, CDR1 ENHRY and CDR2 SYGVKD. The V end lost 8 bases, the J end lost 2 bases, and 15 bases lay between the germline ends. The CDR3 is CAIGVRDSNTGELFF. CDR3 nucleotides: TGTGCCATCGGAGTCCGGGATTCCAACACCGGGGAGCTGTTTTTT.

This clone was found a few times. The chain uses TRBV19 and TRBJ1-1, with no clear D. The CDR3 is made up of 15 amino acids. V lost 3 bases, J lost 1 base, and 12 bases lay in between. Germline CDR1 and CDR2: LNHDA and SQIVND (reference sequence). The CDR3 DNA follows: TGTGCCAGTAGTATGGACCGTCGGCAGAACACTGAAGCTTTCTTT. This encodes CASSMDRRQNTEAFF.

The V and J genes are TRBV19 and TRBJ2-7, with D perhaps matching TRBD2 (6 bases). Germline loops: CDR1 LNHDA, CDR2 SQIVND (reference sequence). Trimming shortened V by 6 bases and J by 5 bases, and 20 bases separated the two germline ends. The CDR3 is 15 residues long. CDR3 sequence reads: CASSPSGLLGDEQYF. The CDR3 DNA reads as TGTGCCAGTAGCCCCTCGGGACTCCTCGGCGACGAGCAGTACTTC.

This clone showed up just a few times. V and J are TRBV27 and TRBJ2-1, with D tentatively TRBD2 (5 bases). Trimming shortened V by 7 bases and J by 7 bases, and 17 bases separated the two germline ends. The CDR3 runs 14 residues. The germline V gene encodes CDR1 MNHEY and CDR2 SMNVEV (reference sequence). The DNA of the CDR3 is TGTGCCAGCAACGATGGGCTAGCTTGGAATGAGCAGTTCTTC. It encodes CASNDGLAWNEQFF.

This clone was recorded a few times. The gene calls are TRBV28 and TRBJ2-5; 11 bases fit TRBD2. The ends lost 10 bases at V and 5 bases at J; junction bases unmatched: 18. CDR1 and CDR2 from the germline V gene are MDHEN and SYDVKM. This CDR3 contains 17 residues. DNA for the CDR3: TGTGCCACCCAACACCCCTTAGCGGGGGGGTGGGATGAGACCCAGTACTTC. Amino acid sequence: CATQHPLAGGWDETQYF.

The chain carries TRBV5-4 and TRBJ2-5; TRBD2 matches 10 bases. V gave up 7 bases and J gave up 0 bases; unmatched junction bases: 6. Per germline, CDR1 SGHNT and CDR2 YYREEE (reference sequence). This CDR3 spans 15 amino acids. The CDR3 region is CASSWTSGNQETQYF. The CDR3 region has the DNA TGTGCCAGCTCCTGGACTAGCGGAAACCAAGAGACCCAGTACTTC.

This sequence joins TRBV5-1 and TRBJ1-1; perhaps TRBD1 as D (6 bases). This CDR3 spans 19 amino acids. Germline-derived CDR1 and CDR2 are SGHRS and YFSETQ. Trimming stripped 2 bases from V and 1 base from J, with 24 bases between. The CDR3: CASSFDIRGTSHQNTEAFF. The CDR3 DNA sequence: TGCGCCAGCAGCTTTGACATCAGGGGAACCAGCCATCAGAACACTGAAGCTTTCTTT.